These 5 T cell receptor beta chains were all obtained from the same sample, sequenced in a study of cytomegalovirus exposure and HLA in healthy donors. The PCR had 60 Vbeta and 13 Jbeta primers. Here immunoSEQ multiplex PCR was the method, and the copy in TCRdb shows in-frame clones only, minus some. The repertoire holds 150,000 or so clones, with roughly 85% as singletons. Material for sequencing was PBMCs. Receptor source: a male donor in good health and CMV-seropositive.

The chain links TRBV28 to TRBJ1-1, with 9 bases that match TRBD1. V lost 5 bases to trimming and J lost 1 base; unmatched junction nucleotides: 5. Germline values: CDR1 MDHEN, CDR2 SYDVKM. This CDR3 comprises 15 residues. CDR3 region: CASSGGGQGNTEAFF. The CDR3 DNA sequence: TGTGCCAGCAGTGGGGGGGGACAGGGGAACACTGAAGCTTTCTTT.

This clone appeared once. The CDR3 protein is CASIPRTREAFF. CDR3 DNA sequence: TGTGCCAGCATCCCGAGGACACGGGAAGCTTTCTTT. This chain uses TRBV2 with TRBJ1-1; possibly TRBD1 for D (5 bases). CDR3 size: 12 residues. Trimming removed 7 bases from V and 8 bases from J, with 14 bases in between. In germline, CDR1 is SNHLY, CDR2 FYNNEI.

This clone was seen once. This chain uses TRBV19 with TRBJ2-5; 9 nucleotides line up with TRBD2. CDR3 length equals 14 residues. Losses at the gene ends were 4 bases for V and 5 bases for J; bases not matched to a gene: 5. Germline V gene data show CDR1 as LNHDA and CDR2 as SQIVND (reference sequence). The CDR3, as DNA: TGTGCCAGTAGTAGTAGCGGGAGTAGCGAGACCCAGTACTTC. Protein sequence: CASSSSGSSETQYF. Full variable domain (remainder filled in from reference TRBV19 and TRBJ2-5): DGGITQSPKYLFRKEGQNVTLSCEQNLNHDAMYWYRQDPGQGLRLIYYSQIVNDFQKGDIAEGYSVSREKKESFPLTVTSAQKNPTAFYLCASSSSGSSETQYFGPGTRLLVL.

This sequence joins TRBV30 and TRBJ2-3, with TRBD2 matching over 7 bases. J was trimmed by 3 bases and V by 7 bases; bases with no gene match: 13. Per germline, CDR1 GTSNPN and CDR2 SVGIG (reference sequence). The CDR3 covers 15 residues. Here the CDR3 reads CASDSTRELTDTQYF. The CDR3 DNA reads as TGTGCCTCGGATTCGACGCGGGAGCTTACAGATACGCAGTATTTT. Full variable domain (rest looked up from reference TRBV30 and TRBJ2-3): SQTIHQWPATLVQPVGSPLSLECTVEGTSNPNLYWYRQAAGRGLQLLFYSVGIGQISSEVPQNLSASRPQDRQFILSSKKLLLSDSGFYLCASDSTRELTDTQYFGPGTRLTVL.

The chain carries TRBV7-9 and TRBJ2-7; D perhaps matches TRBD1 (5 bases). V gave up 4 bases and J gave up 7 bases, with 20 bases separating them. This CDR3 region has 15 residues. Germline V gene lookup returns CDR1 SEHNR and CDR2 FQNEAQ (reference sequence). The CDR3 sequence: CASSSFKRLKGEQYF. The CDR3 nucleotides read TGTGCCAGCAGCTCCTTCAAGCGACTCAAGGGGGAGCAGTACTTC.